This T cell receptor beta chain was sequenced during a study of early T cells in non-severe SARS-CoV-2 infection. Each single cDNA molecule received a unique molecular identifier. TCRdb used MiXCR to reprocess the 5' RACE reads, holding one entry per CDR3 protein. The profile shows tens of thousands of distinct CDR3 sequences, over 9.5% of them singletons. This clonotype was detected a few times. Germline values: CDR1 DFQATT, CDR2 SNEGSKA (reference sequence). The CDR3 consists of 17 residues. Trimming removed 2 bases from V and 4 bases from J; junction bases left unmatched: 7. The chain employs TRBV20-1 and TRBJ1-6; TRBD1 matches at 11 bases. This clonotype was obtained from an adult who was a healthcare worker with PCR-confirmed SARS-CoV-2 infection or an uninfected control (not recorded which). The sequencing used whole blood, collected at baseline. For the CDR3, the DNA is TGCAGTGCTAGAACCGGGACAGGGGGTTCTTATAATTCACCCCTCCACTTT. Amino acids: CSARTGTGGSYNSPLHF.